These 32 T cell receptor beta chains came from one sample sequenced in a study of T cells in Graves' hyperthyroidism and ophthalmopathy. It was RNA transcripts that yielded the amplified TCR beta CDR3 regions. With the HTBI primer set, the TCR CDR3 went through a first round of RT-PCR. Each CDR3 protein is one row after TCRdb ran MiXCR on the multiplex PCR reads. Seen here are some 700,000 distinct CDR3 sequences, 15% to 20% observed once, and the top ten hold roughly 15%. The source material was blood. Receptors originate from a man aged 50 to 60 with Graves' hyperthyroidism.

This clonotype has a count of ten or more. This sequence joins TRBV7-2 and TRBJ2-5, with a weak D call TRBD2 (6 bases). V lost 1 base, J lost 0 bases, and 15 bases lay in between. CDR3 length equals 17 residues. Germline V gene data show CDR1 as SGHTA and CDR2 as FQGNSA. The CDR3 sequence: CASSLVGASDYQETQYF. CDR3 DNA: TGTGCCAGCAGCTTAGTCGGGGCTAGCGACTACCAAGAGACCCAGTACTTC. Full variable domain (rest looked up from reference TRBV7-2 and TRBJ2-5): GAGVSQSPSNKVTEKGKDVELRCDPISGHTALYWYRQSLGQGLEFLIYFQGNSAPDKSGLPSDRFSAERTGGSVSTLTIQRTQQEDSAVYLCASSLVGASDYQETQYFGPGTRLLVL.

This clonotype was picked up a small number of times. The chain recombines TRBV20-1 with TRBJ1-4; D possibly corresponds to TRBD1 (5 bases). The germline V and J ends were trimmed by 0 bases and 6 bases, with 8 bases remaining between them. CDR3 length: 13 amino acids. The germline gives CDR1 DFQATT, CDR2 SNEGSKA (reference sequence). The CDR3 sequence: CSAREGGDEKLFF. CDR3 sequence (DNA): TGCAGTGCTAGAGAGGGAGGGGATGAAAAACTGTTTTTT.

This clonotype has ten or more counts. The V call is TRBV2, the J call TRBJ2-1; 7 bases agree with TRBD2. The CDR3 extends over 15 amino acids. CDR1 and CDR2 from the germline V gene are SNHLY and FYNNEI. V dropped 3 bases and J dropped 7; count of bases not matched to a gene: 9. CDR3 nucleotides: TGTGCCAGCAGTGATGAGGGAGGGCCCATGAATGAGCAGTTCTTC. Its translation is CASSDEGGPMNEQFF.

In this sample, this clonotype turned up many times. The CDR3 loop reads CASEGYGYTF. CDR3 sequence (DNA): TGTGCCAGCGAGGGCTATGGCTACACCTTC. The gene calls are TRBV28 and TRBJ1-2; the D is unclear. The V and J ends lost 8 bases and 4 bases respectively, with 5 bases between them. This CDR3 is built from 10 residues. Germline V gives CDR1 MDHEN, CDR2 SYDVKM.

This clonotype was seen repeatedly, ten times or more. V is TRBV20-1 and J is TRBJ1-5; D unclear. CDR1 and CDR2 (germline): DFQATT, SNEGSKA (reference sequence). V lost 0 bases and J 4 bases, leaving 10 bases between the germline ends. The CDR3 is 14 residues long. The CDR3 nucleotides are TGCAGTGCTAGAGATAGGCGGGGTAATCAGCCCCAGCATTTT. It specifies CSARDRRGNQPQHF.

This clonotype was counted at least ten times. The J gene is TRBJ1-1, the V gene TRBV11-2, with D tentatively TRBD1 (5 bases). The CDR3 runs 15 residues. Germline V gene sequence: CDR1 SGHAT, CDR2 FQNNGV. Trimming shortened V by 5 bases and J by 1 base, and 14 bases separated the two germline ends. The CDR3 DNA sequence: TGTGCCAGCAGCCTGAGACAGCCTCCGAACACTGAAGCTTTCTTT. This sequence encodes CASSLRQPPNTEAFF.

The DNA of the CDR3 is TGTGCCACCAGGACGGCAGGTTTGGCTGAAGCTTTCTTT. It specifies CATRTAGLAEAFF. The rearrangement links TRBV19 to TRBJ1-1; D is ambiguous. This CDR3 is 13 amino acids long. Germline CDR1 LNHDA, CDR2 SQIVND (reference sequence). V was trimmed by 10 bases and J by 6 bases, leaving 18 bases between them.

Only a few counts were recorded for this clonotype. This rearrangement joins TRBV19 to TRBJ2-2, with TRBD2 matching 12 bases. This CDR3 has 17 amino acids. Germline V gene lookup returns CDR1 LNHDA and CDR2 SQIVND (reference sequence). J lost 3 bases, V lost 4 bases, and 6 bases had no gene match. This CDR3 reads CASSRTSGRLDTGELFF. The CDR3 nucleotides read TGTGCCAGTAGTAGAACTAGCGGGAGGTTGGACACCGGGGAGCTGTTTTTT. The whole variable domain, filled in from reference TRBV19 and TRBJ2-2, reads DGGITQSPKYLFRKEGQNVTLSCEQNLNHDAMYWYRQDPGQGLRLIYYSQIVNDFQKGDIAEGYSVSREKKESFPLTVTSAQKNPTAFYLCASSRTSGRLDTGELFFGEGSRLTVL.

This clonotype was detected ten times or more. The chain couples TRBV15 to TRBJ1-2; 10 nucleotides align to TRBD1. V shed 3 bases and J 7 bases; nucleotides not matched to a gene: 8. The CDR3 has 15 amino acids. Looked up from germline, CDR1 is LNHNV and CDR2 is YYDKDF (reference sequence). CDR3 sequence (DNA): TGTGCCACCAGCAGCGGGACAGGGGATGGTGGTGGCTACACCTTC. Its protein is CATSSGTGDGGGYTF.

This clonotype was found many times. The chain is built from TRBV9 and TRBJ2-1; 8 positions agree with TRBD2. The CDR3 consists of 15 residues. The junction had 2 bases not matched to a gene; V was cut back by 2 bases and J by 1 base. Germline assignment: CDR1 SGDLS and CDR2 YYNGEE. This chain's CDR3 is CASSVSGISYNEQFF. In DNA form, the CDR3 reads TGTGCCAGCAGCGTTAGCGGGATATCCTACAATGAGCAGTTCTTC.

The chain employs TRBV29-1 and TRBJ1-1; D is ambiguous. This CDR3 region has 11 residues. Germline-derived CDR1 and CDR2 are SQVTM and ANQGSEA. V gave up 4 bases and J gave up 8 bases, with 11 bases separating them. This CDR3 is CSVAPPSEAFF. Here the CDR3 DNA reads TGCAGCGTTGCCCCCCCCAGCGAAGCTTTCTTT.

The chain carries TRBV5-8 and TRBJ2-5; D possibly corresponds to TRBD1 (6 bases). The CDR3 is 14 residues long. Trimming left V 1 base short and J 3 bases short, with 10 bases between. CDR1 is SGHTS and CDR2 is YDEGEE in the germline V gene. The DNA of the CDR3 is TGTGCCAGCAGCTTGTTGTCAGGGGAAGAGACCCAGTACTTC. Residues: CASSLLSGEETQYF.

The J gene is TRBJ2-2, the V gene TRBV15, with 9 bases lining up with TRBD1. With 1 base clipped from V and 4 bases from J, the junction kept 1 base outside the gene matches. The CDR3 is made up of 15 amino acids. The germline CDR1 and CDR2 sequences are LNHNV and YYDKDF (reference sequence). CDR3 sequence: CATSRVTGGTGELFF. The CDR3 coding sequence is TGTGCCACCAGCAGAGTGACAGGGGGCACCGGGGAGCTGTTTTTT.

This clonotype was counted a few times. Sequence at one end of the junction differs from germline and may be a read error. V usage is TRBV24-1 and J usage is TRBJ2-2; 10 positions match TRBD2. This CDR3 contains 17 residues. In germline, CDR1 is KGHDR, CDR2 SFDVKD. The CDR3 spells CATSEPGTSVNTRELFF. CDR3 nucleotide sequence: TGTGCCACCAGTGAACCCGGGACTAGCGTTAACACCAGGGAGCTGTTTTTT.

The chain joins TRBV24-1 to TRBJ2-1; 8 bases map to TRBD2. The CDR3 totals 16 residues. V lost 0 bases to trimming and J lost 2 bases; unmatched junction nucleotides: 2. The germline gives CDR1 KGHDR, CDR2 SFDVKD. DNA of the CDR3: TGTGCCACCAGTGATTTGGATAGCGGGGCCTACAATGAGCAGTTCTTC. It translates to CATSDLDSGAYNEQFF.

The sample holds a few counts of this clonotype. This sequence joins TRBV30 and TRBJ1-2; the D is unclear. The CDR3 has 13 amino acids. Germline V gene data show CDR1 as GTSNPN and CDR2 as SVGIG (reference sequence). V was trimmed by 1 base and J by 4 bases, leaving 10 bases between them. CDR3 loop: CAWSEGSGYGYTF. Written as DNA, the CDR3 is TGTGCCTGGAGTGAAGGGTCGGGCTATGGCTACACCTTC.

In regard to this clonotype: A much larger clone differs by one base, so this may be a read error. The chain carries TRBV10-3 and TRBJ1-1; TRBD1 might be the D (6 bases). Germline assignment: CDR1 ENHRY and CDR2 SYGVKD. V was shortened by 3 bases and J by 0 bases, with 14 bases between the two germline ends. The CDR3 totals 16 residues. In DNA, the CDR3 is TGTGCCATCAGTGAAATAGCCGGGACACTGAACACTGAAGCTTTCTTT. This gives the protein CAISEIAGTLNTEAFF.

The chain combines TRBV30 with TRBJ2-6; D is perhaps TRBD2 (5 bases). CDR1 and CDR2 (germline): GTSNPN, SVGIG (reference sequence). The CDR3 loop spans 16 amino acids. The germline V and J ends were trimmed by 1 base and 1 base, with 11 bases remaining between them. CDR3: CAWSDAGVSGANVLTF. DNA of the CDR3: TGTGCCTGGAGTGATGCGGGCGTTTCTGGGGCCAACGTCCTGACTTTC.

On this clonotype itself: The junction departs from germline at one end; a sequencing error may be responsible. The chain couples TRBV7-2 to TRBJ1-5; a weak D match, TRBD1 (5 bases). The CDR3 contains 15 residues. Per the germline V gene, CDR1 is SGHTA and CDR2 is FQGNSA. The CDR3 sequence is CASSLAREGNQPHHF. The CDR3 region has the DNA TGTGCCAGCAGCTTAGCCAGGGAAGGCAATCAGCCCCACCATTTT. The whole variable domain, remainder taken from reference TRBV7-2 and TRBJ1-5, is GAGVSQSPSNKVTEKGKDVELRCDPISGHTALYWYRQSLGQGLEFLIYFQGNSAPDKSGLPSDRFSAERTGGSVSTLTIQRTQQEDSAVYLCASSLAREGNQPHHFGDGTRLSIL.

The chain recombines TRBV5-8 with TRBJ2-3; D might be TRBD1 (6 bases). V was shortened by 5 bases and J by 0 bases, with 10 bases between the two germline ends. Germline V gene lookup returns CDR1 SGHTS and CDR2 YDEGEE. This CDR3 has 14 residues. CDR3 protein: CASRQGDSTDTQYF. As DNA, the CDR3 is TGTGCCAGCAGACAGGGAGACAGCACAGATACGCAGTATTTT. Variable domain in full (rest from reference TRBV5-8 and TRBJ2-3): EAGVTQSPTHLIKTRGQQATLRCSPISGHTSVYWYQQALGLGLQFLLWYDEGEERNRGNFPPRFSGRQFPNYSSELNVNALELEDSALYLCASRQGDSTDTQYFGPGTRLTVL.

This clonotype has only a few counts. The CDR3 does not close with the conserved phenylalanine or tryptophan, likely indicating a read error. This chain joins TRBV2 and TRBJ1-4; no clear D. The germline V and J ends were trimmed by 4 bases and 0 bases, with 12 bases remaining between them. This CDR3 is built from 16 residues. Germline values: CDR1 SNHLY, CDR2 FYNNEI. The CDR3 here is CASSAGLPTTNEKLFS. The DNA of the CDR3 is TGTGCCAGCAGTGCGGGGTTACCGACAACTAATGAAAAACTGTTTTCT.

This clonotype appeared a few times. V gene TRBV25-1 combines with J gene TRBJ2-7, with 7 bases identical to TRBD2. CDR3 length: 13 amino acids. V shed 8 bases, J shed 1 base, and the junction held 5 bases outside the gene matches. CDR1 is MGHDK, CDR2 SYGVNS, per germline. CDR3: CASGTSASYEQYF. The CDR3 DNA reads as TGTGCCAGCGGAACTAGCGCATCCTACGAGCAGTACTTC.

Comments on this clonotype: One junction end disagrees with the germline gene, perhaps due to a read error. The V call is TRBV29-1, the J call TRBJ2-1, with no clear D. CDR3 size: 11 residues. Germline CDR1 and CDR2: SQVTM and ANQGSEA. The CDR3 DNA follows: TGCAGCTTTGACACCTACAATGAGCAGTTCTTC. Translated, it gives CSFDTYNEQFF.

In its sample, this clonotype was seen once. This may arise from a read error, as a much more abundant clone is one base away. The chain recombines TRBV10-3 with TRBJ1-5; D possibly corresponds to TRBD1 (6 bases). The germline V gene encodes CDR1 ENHRY and CDR2 SYGVKD. CDR3 length equals 14 residues. CDR3 DNA: TGTGCCACCAGTGAGGGGGAGACCAATCAGCCCCAGCATTTT. Protein sequence: CATSEGETNQPQHF.

The chain links TRBV9 to TRBJ2-4, with 8 bases identical to TRBD1. The V gene end was trimmed by 2 bases and the J gene end by 0 bases; junction bases not matched to a gene: 13. Germline CDR1 reads SGDLS; CDR2 reads YYNGEE. There are 19 residues in the CDR3. CDR3 nucleotides: TGTGCCAGCAGCGTCGTCAGGGGGCACAAGTGGATAGCCAAAAACATTCAGTACTTC. Its translation: CASSVVRGHKWIAKNIQYF.

This clonotype came up once. A much larger clone lies one base from this, so it may be a read error. The chain links TRBV28 to TRBJ2-7, with 7 bases lining up with TRBD1. CDR3 length: 16 amino acids. Germline values: CDR1 MDHEN, CDR2 SYDVKM. V trimming: 7 bases; J trimming: 7 bases; junction bases outside the gene matches: 19. CDR3 nucleotide sequence: TGTGCCAGCAATCAGGGGGACGGCAGGCCGACTCGGGAGCAGTACTTC. Protein: CASNQGDGRPTREQYF.

This clonotype was seen at least ten times. The chain carries TRBV28 and TRBJ2-6; D perhaps matches TRBD2 (5 bases). The CDR3 spans 16 residues. Trimming took off 5 bases at V and 4 bases at J, with 15 bases between the two ends. CDR1 is MDHEN and CDR2 is SYDVKM in the germline V gene. The CDR3, as DNA: TGTGCCAGCAGTCAGACGGGGTCGGGAGGGGCCAACGTCCTGACTTTC. It encodes CASSQTGSGGANVLTF.

This clonotype was seen a few times. The chain couples TRBV6-5 to TRBJ2-3; D gene uncertain. The V gene's germline CDR1 is MNHEY and CDR2 SVGAGI. This CDR3 has 14 amino acids. Trimming shortened V by 2 bases and J by 2 bases, and 8 bases separated the two germline ends. CDR3 amino acids: CASSYTTFTDTQYF. DNA of the CDR3: TGTGCCAGCAGTTACACAACGTTCACAGATACGCAGTATTTT.

This clonotype showed up many times. The chain has TRBV2 and TRBJ2-7; 8 bases match TRBD1. J gave up 5 bases and V 6 bases, and 9 bases lay outside the gene matches. The CDR3 sequence is 14 residues long. CDR1 and CDR2 from the germline V gene are SNHLY and FYNNEI. The CDR3 nucleotides are TGTGCCAGCAGCGGCGACAGGGGTTTCGACGAGCAGTACTTC. Protein sequence: CASSGDRGFDEQYF.

This clonotype has only a few counts. V gene TRBV7-9 combines with J gene TRBJ2-1, with D possibly TRBD2 on 5 matching bases. The CDR3 loop spans 11 amino acids. Looked up from germline, CDR1 is SEHNR and CDR2 is FQNEAQ (reference sequence). V was pared by 5 bases and J by 9 bases, with 8 bases between. The CDR3 coding sequence is TGTGCCAGCAGCGAGGGCGTTGAGCAGTTCTTC. The encoded protein is CASSEGVEQFF. Full variable domain (outside the CDR3, taken from reference TRBV7-9 and TRBJ2-1): DTGVSQNPRHKITKRGQNVTFRCDPISEHNRLYWYRQTLGQGPEFLTYFQNEAQLEKSRLLSDRFSAERPKGSFSTLEIQRTEQGDSAMYLCASSEGVEQFFGPGTRLTVL.

This clonotype has just a few counts. J is TRBJ2-1 and V is TRBV29-1; D possibly matches TRBD1 or TRBD2 (5 bases each). The V end lost 5 bases, the J end lost 9 bases, and 14 bases lay between the germline ends. Germline CDR1 SQVTM, CDR2 ANQGSEA. The CDR3 is 12 residues long. The CDR3 loop is CSVQINGGEQFF. The CDR3 DNA follows: TGCAGCGTTCAAATTAATGGGGGTGAGCAGTTCTTC.

This clonotype was detected ten times or more. The genes are TRBV19 and TRBJ2-1, with D tentatively TRBD2 (6 bases). The CDR3 spans 16 residues. Germline CDR1 LNHDA, CDR2 SQIVND (reference sequence). V lost 3 bases to trimming and J lost 0 bases, with 12 bases between them. The CDR3 DNA follows: TGTGCCAGTAGTATCCTTAGCGGAAGCTCCTACAATGAGCAGTTCTTC. This gives the protein CASSILSGSSYNEQFF.